The next 22 T cell receptor beta chains were all read from a single sample in a study of blood T cells in healthy people across ages. PCR was performed a second time for about 7 to 12 cycles using a sample-barcoded 5' primer and a J-beta primer mix. TCRdb recomputed calls from the 5' RACE reads with MiXCR, one row per CDR3 protein. The sample lists 540,000 or so distinct CDR3 sequences, 25% to 30% seen once, with about 18% in the top ten. What was sequenced was blood. These receptors all stem from a woman between 70 and 85 years old in good health.

The chain has TRBV20-1 and TRBJ2-4; D may be TRBD2 (5 bases). The germline V gene encodes CDR1 DFQATT and CDR2 SNEGSKA (reference sequence). The CDR3 is made up of 12 amino acids. V lost 6 bases and J lost 2, with 8 bases in between. The CDR3 region is CSAEGPKNIQYF. In DNA, the CDR3 is TGCAGTGCCGAGGGCCCCAAAAACATTCAGTACTTC.

V is TRBV30 and J is TRBJ1-4; no clear D. Germline V gives CDR1 GTSNPN, CDR2 SVGIG (reference sequence). This CDR3 spans 13 amino acids. Trimming pared 5 bases from V and 7 bases from J, leaving 14 bases between. DNA of the CDR3: TGTGCCTGGGCCAGACATCCGTTTGAAAAACTGTTTTTT. Translation gives CAWARHPFEKLFF.

The chain employs TRBV2 and TRBJ1-1; D is unclear. Germline values: CDR1 SNHLY, CDR2 FYNNEI. The CDR3 contains 11 residues. V was trimmed by 7 bases and J by 6 bases, leaving 9 bases between them. The CDR3 bases are TGTGCCAGCATTAGAGGCTCTGAAGCTTTCTTT. This sequence encodes CASIRGSEAFF.

This clonotype showed up many times. This chain uses TRBV7-2 with TRBJ2-3; D unresolved. CDR3 length: 13 residues. V dropped 1 base and J dropped 5 bases, with 7 bases sitting between them. Germline loops: CDR1 SGHTA, CDR2 FQGNSA. Here the CDR3 reads CASSLELEDTQYF. Written as DNA, the CDR3 is TGTGCCAGCAGCTTAGAACTCGAAGATACGCAGTATTTT.

For this clonotype: This may stem from a read error, because a much larger clone lies one nucleotide away. In nucleotides, the CDR3 is TGCAGTGTCGCCCAGGGCCAAGAGGCCCAGTACTTC. Translating gives CSVAQGQEAQYF. This chain joins TRBV20-1 and TRBJ2-1; possibly TRBD1 for D (5 bases). The assigned J gene may be wrong: the sequence end matches TRBJ2-5 better. Germline CDR1 reads DFQATT; CDR2 reads SNEGSKA (reference sequence). This CDR3 contains 12 residues.

This rearrangement joins TRBV18 to TRBJ2-5, with a weak D call TRBD2 (5 bases). The CDR3 spans 14 residues. V lost 3 bases, J lost 4 bases, and 12 bases lay in between. CDR1 KGHSH and CDR2 LQKENI come from the germline V gene. The CDR3 DNA follows: TGTGCCAGCTCACCCTCTAGCAATCCAGAGACCCAGTACTTC. It translates to CASSPSSNPETQYF. Filled out from reference TRBV18 and TRBJ2-5, the complete variable domain reads NAGVMQNPRHLVRRRGQEARLRCSPMKGHSHVYWYRQLPEEGLKFMVYLQKENIIDESGMPKERFSAEFPKEGPSILRIQQVVRGDSAAYFCASSPSSNPETQYFGPGTRLLVL.

This rearrangement joins TRBV6-1 to TRBJ2-1, with 15 bases lining up with TRBD2. The CDR3 runs to 19 residues. Germline values: CDR1 MNHNS, CDR2 SASEGT. V dropped 6 bases and J dropped 0; count of bases not matched to a gene: 9. In nucleotides, the CDR3 is TGTGCCAGCAGGACGGGACTAGCGGGAGGCCCGAGCTCCTACAATGAGCAGTTCTTC. Translating it yields CASRTGLAGGPSSYNEQFF.

Details on this clonotype: One end of the junction fails to match germline, which may point to a read error. The chain is built from TRBV24-1 and TRBJ2-3, with no clear D. CDR3 length: 14 amino acids. In germline, CDR1 is KGHDR, CDR2 SFDVKD. CDR3 DNA sequence: TGTGCCCCCAGTGCGTCAGCCTCCACAGATACGCAGTATTTT. This gives the protein CAPSASASTDTQYF.

The chain has TRBV6-2 or TRBV6-3 and TRBJ2-7, with D possibly called TRBD1 or TRBD2 (5 bases each). The CDR3 is 15 residues long. From germline, CDR1 is MNHEY and CDR2 SVGEGT. With 2 bases removed from V and 3 bases from J, the gap between germline ends came to 14 bases. In DNA form, the CDR3 reads TGTGCCAGCAGTTACGGGGGAGCTCCCCGCTACGAGCAGTACTTC. This translates into CASSYGGAPRYEQYF.

The V call is TRBV5-1, the J call TRBJ2-5; no firm D call. V lost 0 bases and J 1 base, leaving 7 bases between the germline ends. This CDR3 has 14 amino acids. From germline, CDR1 is SGHRS and CDR2 YFSETQ. The CDR3 reads CASSLDAIQETQYF. CDR3 nucleotide sequence: TGCGCCAGCAGCTTGGATGCCATCCAAGAGACCCAGTACTTC.

The J gene is TRBJ2-3, the V gene TRBV7-7; D is unclear. Per the germline V gene, CDR1 is SSHAT and CDR2 is FNYEAQ (reference sequence). Trimming stripped 2 bases from V and 2 bases from J, with 11 bases between. CDR3 length equals 15 residues. The CDR3 spells CASSLSFYPTDTQYF. The CDR3 bases are TGTGCCAGCAGCTTATCTTTTTACCCCACAGATACGCAGTATTTT.

In the case of this clonotype: Its ends do not fully match the called genes, so a read error is possible. The chain is built from TRBV6-2 or TRBV6-3 and TRBJ1-5; 8 bases agree with TRBD1. The CDR3 extends over 16 amino acids. Germline V lookup: CDR1 MNHEY, CDR2 SVGEGT. CDR3 sequence: CASSSLDRASNQPHHF. CDR3 DNA sequence: TGTGCCAGCAGTTCCCTGGACAGGGCGAGCAATCAGCCCCACCATTTT.

This clonotype was found a few times. The rearrangement uses TRBV7-2 and TRBJ2-3; D unresolved. The ends were cut back, 2 bases at V and 6 bases at J, with 12 bases in the middle. The CDR3 spans 14 residues. Per germline, CDR1 SGHTA and CDR2 FQGNSA. CDR3 coding DNA: TGTGCCAGCAGCTTAAGCAACTCCGTGGATACGCAGTATTTT. Amino acid sequence: CASSLSNSVDTQYF.

The chain has TRBV4-3 and TRBJ2-1; D is undetermined. The V gene's germline CDR1 is LGHNA and CDR2 YSLEER. The V and J ends lost 5 bases and 10 bases respectively, with 15 bases between them. The CDR3 length is 13 residues. In DNA, the CDR3 is TGCGCCAGCAGCTCACAAGTTAGATGGGAGCAGTTCTTC. It yields the protein CASSSQVRWEQFF.

The chain recombines TRBV5-1 with TRBJ2-5; the D gene is possibly TRBD1 (6 bases). Germline-derived CDR1 and CDR2 are SGHRS and YFSETQ. Trimming stripped 4 bases from V and 3 bases from J, with 16 bases between. This CDR3 spans 15 amino acids. In DNA form, the CDR3 reads TGCGCCAGCAGCCCCCGGGACACCTCAGAAGAGACCCAGTACTTC. Translation gives CASSPRDTSEETQYF.

The chain employs TRBV2 and TRBJ2-3; perhaps TRBD1 as D (5 bases). The CDR3 length is 13 residues. V was shortened by 7 bases and J by 0 bases, with 8 bases between the two germline ends. Germline lookup yields CDR1 SNHLY and CDR2 FYNNEI. The CDR3 DNA reads as TGTGCCAGCAAGCCAGGGAGCACAGATACGCAGTATTTT. Residues: CASKPGSTDTQYF. The full variable domain, rest sourced from reference TRBV2 and TRBJ2-3, is EPEVTQTPSHQVTQMGQEVILRCVPISNHLYFYWYRQILGQKVEFLVSFYNNEISEKSEIFDDQFSVERPDGSNFTLKIRSTKLEDSAMYFCASKPGSTDTQYFGPGTRLTVL.

V gene TRBV18 combines with J gene TRBJ2-7; D remains ambiguous. CDR1 is KGHSH and CDR2 is LQKENI in the germline V gene. V lost 1 base to trimming and J lost 4 bases, with 11 bases between them. The CDR3 consists of 14 residues. The CDR3 region has the DNA TGTGCCAGCTCACCACAGGGATTGGGATACGAGCAGTACTTC. Its translation: CASSPQGLGYEQYF.

There are a few counts of this clonotype. The chain combines TRBV18 with TRBJ2-5, with 7 positions matching TRBD2. The CDR3 loop spans 15 amino acids. With 2 bases clipped from V and 4 bases from J, the junction kept 7 bases outside the gene matches. The germline V gene encodes CDR1 KGHSH and CDR2 LQKENI. The CDR3 sequence: CASSPNQGLRETQYF. In nucleotides, the CDR3 is TGTGCCAGCTCACCAAACCAGGGACTACGAGAGACCCAGTACTTC.

The chain carries TRBV29-1 and TRBJ1-1; TRBD1 agrees at 7 bases. V shed 7 bases and J 0 bases; nucleotides not matched to a gene: 11. CDR3 length: 15 amino acids. Germline CDR1 is SQVTM and CDR2 is ANQGSEA. CDR3 nucleotides: TGCAGCGCCCAAGGGGAGGGGGCCTTGAACACTGAAGCTTTCTTT. This codes for CSAQGEGALNTEAFF.

This clonotype was observed a few times. The chain has TRBV7-3 and TRBJ2-7, with D hard to call. In germline, CDR1 is SGHTA, CDR2 FQGTGA. With 0 bases removed from V and 4 bases from J, the gap between germline ends came to 13 bases. The CDR3 length is 15 residues. CDR3 DNA: TGTGCCAGCAGCTTAACACCCCAACCTCCTTACGAGCAGTACGTC. This gives the protein CASSLTPQPPYEQYV.

This clonotype showed up just a few times. This chain joins TRBV29-1 and TRBJ2-1; possible D gene TRBD2, 6 bases. The CDR3 is 13 residues long. Germline lookup yields CDR1 SQVTM and CDR2 ANQGSEA. V was pared by 3 bases and J by 6 bases, with 12 bases between. The CDR3 coding sequence is TGCAGCGTTGATTCCGGGACTCCCAATGAGCAGTTCTTC. Protein sequence: CSVDSGTPNEQFF.

The V and J genes are TRBV20-1 and TRBJ2-5; 8 bases are a match to TRBD2. Looked up from germline, CDR1 is DFQATT and CDR2 is SNEGSKA (reference sequence). The V gene end was trimmed by 5 bases and the J gene end by 5 bases; junction bases not matched to a gene: 7. The CDR3 spans 13 residues. The CDR3 DNA follows: TGCAGTGCTGAAAGGACTAGCCAGGAGACCCAGTACTTC. Translating gives CSAERTSQETQYF.